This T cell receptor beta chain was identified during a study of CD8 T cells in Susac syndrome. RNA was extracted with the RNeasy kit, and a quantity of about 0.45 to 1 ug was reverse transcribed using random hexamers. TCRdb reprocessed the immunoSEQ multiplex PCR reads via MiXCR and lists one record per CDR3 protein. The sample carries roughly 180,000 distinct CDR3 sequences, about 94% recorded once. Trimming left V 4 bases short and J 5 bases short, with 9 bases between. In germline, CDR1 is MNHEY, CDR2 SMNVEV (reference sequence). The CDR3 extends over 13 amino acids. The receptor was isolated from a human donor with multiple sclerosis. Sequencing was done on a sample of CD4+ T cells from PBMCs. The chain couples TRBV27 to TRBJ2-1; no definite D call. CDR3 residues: CASSSDPDNEQFF. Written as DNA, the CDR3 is TGTGCCAGCAGTTCAGACCCGGACAATGAGCAGTTCTTC.